This T cell receptor (beta chain) was captured by sequencing in a study of T cell responses to AZD1222 COVID-19 vaccine. The method was immunoSEQ multiplex PCR; TCRdb's version includes in-frame clones alone and lacks a portion of them. The table records roughly 120,000 clones, approximately 86% of them present only once. The trim removed 7 bases at V and 4 bases at J, leaving 11 bases unmatched. The CDR3 has 15 residues. Looked up from germline, CDR1 is MNHEY and CDR2 is SMNVEV (reference sequence). The sample consisted of peripheral blood, taken on day 0 of AZD1222 vaccination. The genes are TRBV27 and TRBJ1-1, with TRBD1 identical over 8 bases. This clonotype was obtained from an adult in good health. The CDR3 nucleotides are TGTGCCAGCAACGACAGGGGAGGAAGAGGCACTGAAGCTTTCTTT. Protein sequence: CASNDRGGRGTEAFF.